The present TCR beta chain was sequenced within a study of beta chain features in type 1 diabetes. General study results and limits: Whether HLA type affects TCRB rearrangement stayed undetermined in the present work. Among all four CD4+ subsets, Type 1 diabetes patients had TCRB CDR3s that were moderately but significantly shorter.

Trimming cost V 0 bases and J 5 bases, with 11 bases left between them. This CDR3 has 14 amino acids. Per the germline V gene, CDR1 is SGHRS and CDR2 is YFSETQ. Stem cell-like memory, regulatory, central memory and naive CD4+ cells were sorted via CD45RO/CCR7/CD25/CD127/CD95/CD27. This clone has more than one count but fewer than ten. Its antigen is currently unknown. Expressed TCRB transcripts were sequenced after all isolated RNA was converted to cDNA. Only in-frame clones appear in the TCRdb table, and some are missing; sequencing was by immunoSEQ multiplex PCR. The sample contains under 850,000 clones, roughly 13% of which appear only once.

Sequencing input: naive CD4+ T cells from blood. The chain uses TRBV5-1 and TRBJ1-1; possibly TRBD1 for D (6 bases). The TCR comes from a young man with type 1 diabetes. The CDR3 coding sequence is TGCGCCAGCAGCTTGGCCCCAGGGGTAACTGAAGCTTTCTTT. Residues: CASSLAPGVTEAFF.